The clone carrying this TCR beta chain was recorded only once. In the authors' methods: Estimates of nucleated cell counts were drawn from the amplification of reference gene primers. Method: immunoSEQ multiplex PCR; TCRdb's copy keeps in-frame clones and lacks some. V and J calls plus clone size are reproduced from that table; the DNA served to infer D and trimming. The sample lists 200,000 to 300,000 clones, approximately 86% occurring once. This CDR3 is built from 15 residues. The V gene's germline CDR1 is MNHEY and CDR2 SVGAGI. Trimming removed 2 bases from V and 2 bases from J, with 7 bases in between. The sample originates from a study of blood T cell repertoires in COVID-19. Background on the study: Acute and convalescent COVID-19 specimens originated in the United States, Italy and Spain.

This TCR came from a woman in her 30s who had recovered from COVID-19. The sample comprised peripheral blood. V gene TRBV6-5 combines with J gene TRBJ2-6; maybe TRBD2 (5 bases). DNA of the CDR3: TGTGCCAGCAGTTACGGGGAGCCTGGGGCCAACGTCCTGACTTTC. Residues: CASSYGEPGANVLTF.